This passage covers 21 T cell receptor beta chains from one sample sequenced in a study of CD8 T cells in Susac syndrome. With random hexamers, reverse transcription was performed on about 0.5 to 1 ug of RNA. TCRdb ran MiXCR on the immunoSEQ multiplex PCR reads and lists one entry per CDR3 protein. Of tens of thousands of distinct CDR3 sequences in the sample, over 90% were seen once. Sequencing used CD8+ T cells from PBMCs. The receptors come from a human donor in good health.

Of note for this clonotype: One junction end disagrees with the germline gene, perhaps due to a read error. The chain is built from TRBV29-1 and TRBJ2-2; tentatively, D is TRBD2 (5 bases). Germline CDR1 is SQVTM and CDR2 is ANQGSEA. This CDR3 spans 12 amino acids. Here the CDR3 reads CSVEFSPGELLF. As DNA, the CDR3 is TGCAGCGTTGAATTTTCCCCCGGGGAGCTGCTTTTT.

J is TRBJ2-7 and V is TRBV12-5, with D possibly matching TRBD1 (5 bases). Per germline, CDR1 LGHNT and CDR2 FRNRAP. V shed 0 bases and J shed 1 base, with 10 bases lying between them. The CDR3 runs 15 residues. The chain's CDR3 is CASGLVLRDSYEQYF. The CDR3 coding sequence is TGTGCTAGTGGTTTGGTACTCAGGGATTCCTACGAGCAGTACTTC.

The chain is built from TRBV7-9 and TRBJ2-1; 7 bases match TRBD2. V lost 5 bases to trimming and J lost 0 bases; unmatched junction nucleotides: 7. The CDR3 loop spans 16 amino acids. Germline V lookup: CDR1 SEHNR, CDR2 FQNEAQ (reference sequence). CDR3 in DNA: TGTGCCAGCAGCGGAGGGCGGGGGAGCTCCTACAATGAGCAGTTCTTC. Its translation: CASSGGRGSSYNEQFF.

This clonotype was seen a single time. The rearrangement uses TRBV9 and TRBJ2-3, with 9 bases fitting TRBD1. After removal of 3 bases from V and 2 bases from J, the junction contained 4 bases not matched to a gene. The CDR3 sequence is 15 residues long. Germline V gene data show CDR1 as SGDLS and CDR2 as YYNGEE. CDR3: CASSDPQGATDTQYF. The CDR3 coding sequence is TGTGCCAGCAGCGACCCACAGGGGGCCACAGATACGCAGTATTTT.

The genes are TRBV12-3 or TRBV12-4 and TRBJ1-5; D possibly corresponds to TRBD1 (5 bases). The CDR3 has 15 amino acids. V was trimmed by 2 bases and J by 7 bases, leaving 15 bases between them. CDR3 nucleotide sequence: TGTGCCAGCAGTTTAAGCCCCCATGGGGGACAGCCCCAGCATTTT. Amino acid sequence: CASSLSPHGGQPQHF.

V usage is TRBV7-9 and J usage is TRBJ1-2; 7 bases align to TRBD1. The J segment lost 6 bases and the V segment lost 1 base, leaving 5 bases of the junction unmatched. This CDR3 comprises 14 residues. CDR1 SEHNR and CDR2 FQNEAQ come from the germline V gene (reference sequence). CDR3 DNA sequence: TGTGCCAGCAGCTTAGGGCAGGGGGACCATGGCTACACCTTC. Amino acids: CASSLGQGDHGYTF.

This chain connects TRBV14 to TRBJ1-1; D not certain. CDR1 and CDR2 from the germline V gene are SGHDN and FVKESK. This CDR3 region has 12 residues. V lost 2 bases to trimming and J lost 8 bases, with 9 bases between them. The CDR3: CASSQNTVEAFF. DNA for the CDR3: TGTGCCAGCAGCCAAAATACAGTCGAAGCTTTCTTT.

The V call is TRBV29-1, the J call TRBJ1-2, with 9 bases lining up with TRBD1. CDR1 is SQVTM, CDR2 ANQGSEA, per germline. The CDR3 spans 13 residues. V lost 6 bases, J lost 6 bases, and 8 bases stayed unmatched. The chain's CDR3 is CSVGGTGLDGYTF. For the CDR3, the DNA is TGCAGCGTGGGAGGGACAGGGCTTGATGGCTACACCTTC.

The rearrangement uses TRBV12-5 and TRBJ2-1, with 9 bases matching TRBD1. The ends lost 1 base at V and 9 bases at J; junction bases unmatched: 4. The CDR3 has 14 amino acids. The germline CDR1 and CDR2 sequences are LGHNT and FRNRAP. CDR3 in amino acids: CASGLGTGAIEQFF. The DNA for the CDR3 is TGTGCTAGTGGTTTGGGGACAGGGGCGATTGAGCAGTTCTTC. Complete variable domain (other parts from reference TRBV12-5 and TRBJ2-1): DARVTQTPRHKVTEMGQEVTMRCQPILGHNTVFWYRQTMMQGLELLAYFRNRAPLDDSGMPKDRFSAEMPDATLATLKIQPSEPRDSAVYFCASGLGTGAIEQFFGPGTRLTVL.

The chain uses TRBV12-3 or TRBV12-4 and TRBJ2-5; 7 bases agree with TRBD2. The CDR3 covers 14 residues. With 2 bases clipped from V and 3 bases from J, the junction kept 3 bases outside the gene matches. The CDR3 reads CASSLSAGEETQYF. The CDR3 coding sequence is TGTGCCAGCAGTTTATCGGCGGGAGAAGAGACCCAGTACTTC.

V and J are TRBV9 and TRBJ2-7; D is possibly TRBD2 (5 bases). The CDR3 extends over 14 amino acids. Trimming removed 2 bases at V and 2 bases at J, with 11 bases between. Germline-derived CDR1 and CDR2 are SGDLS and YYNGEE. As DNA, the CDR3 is TGTGCCAGCAGCGTTGTTGACGGGGCCTACGAGCAGTACTTC. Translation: CASSVVDGAYEQYF.

The CDR3 bases are TGCAGCGTGGACCGAGACGGGGCCGGGGAGCTGTTTTTT. Translation gives CSVDRDGAGELFF. The chain combines TRBV29-1 with TRBJ2-2; possible D gene TRBD2, 5 bases. Trimming left V 6 bases short and J 6 bases short, with 14 bases between. The CDR3 is 13 amino acids. CDR1 is SQVTM and CDR2 is ANQGSEA in the germline V gene.

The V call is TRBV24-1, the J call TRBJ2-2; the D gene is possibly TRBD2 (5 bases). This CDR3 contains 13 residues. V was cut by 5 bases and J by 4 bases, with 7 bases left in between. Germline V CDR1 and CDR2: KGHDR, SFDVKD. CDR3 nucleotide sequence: TGTGCCACCAGTGGTGGGAGCACCGGGGAGCTGTTTTTT. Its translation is CATSGGSTGELFF.

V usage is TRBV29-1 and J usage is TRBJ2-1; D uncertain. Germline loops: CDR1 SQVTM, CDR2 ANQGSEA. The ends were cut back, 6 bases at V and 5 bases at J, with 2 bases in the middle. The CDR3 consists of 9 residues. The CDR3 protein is CSVDNEQFF. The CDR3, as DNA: TGCAGCGTGGACAATGAGCAGTTCTTC.

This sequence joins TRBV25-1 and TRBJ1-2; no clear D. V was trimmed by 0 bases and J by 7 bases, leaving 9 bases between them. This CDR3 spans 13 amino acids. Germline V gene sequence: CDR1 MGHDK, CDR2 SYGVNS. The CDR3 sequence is CASSEYTGGGYTF. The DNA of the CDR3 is TGTGCCAGCAGTGAATATACGGGCGGTGGCTACACCTTC.

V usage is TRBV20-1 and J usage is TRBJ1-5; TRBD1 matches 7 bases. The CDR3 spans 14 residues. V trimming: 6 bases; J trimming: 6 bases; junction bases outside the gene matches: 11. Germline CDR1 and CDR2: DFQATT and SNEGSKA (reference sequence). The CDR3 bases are TGCAGTGCCCGAACAGGGGAAGGGACTCAGCCCCAGCATTTT. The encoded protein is CSARTGEGTQPQHF.

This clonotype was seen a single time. The CDR3 spells CAWSAVQGTSDTQYF. The CDR3 region has the DNA TGTGCCTGGAGTGCCGTGCAGGGGACATCTGATACGCAGTATTTT. The chain carries TRBV30 and TRBJ2-3, with a possible D match to TRBD1 (6 bases). The germline V gene encodes CDR1 GTSNPN and CDR2 SVGIG (reference sequence). V was shortened by 1 base and J by 6 bases, with 17 bases between the two germline ends. The CDR3 runs 15 residues.

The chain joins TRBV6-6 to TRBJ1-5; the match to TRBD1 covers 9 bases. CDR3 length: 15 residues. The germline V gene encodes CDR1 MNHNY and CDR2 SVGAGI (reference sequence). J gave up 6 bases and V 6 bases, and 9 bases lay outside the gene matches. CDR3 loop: CASRDTGTGSQPQHF. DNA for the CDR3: TGTGCCAGCAGGGACACCGGGACAGGGAGTCAGCCCCAGCATTTT.

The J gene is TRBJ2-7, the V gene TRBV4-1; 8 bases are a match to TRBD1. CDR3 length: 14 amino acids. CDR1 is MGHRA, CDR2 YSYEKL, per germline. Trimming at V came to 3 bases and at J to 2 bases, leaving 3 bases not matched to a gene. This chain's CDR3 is CASSQGQATYEQYF. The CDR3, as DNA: TGCGCCAGCAGCCAGGGACAGGCGACCTACGAGCAGTACTTC.

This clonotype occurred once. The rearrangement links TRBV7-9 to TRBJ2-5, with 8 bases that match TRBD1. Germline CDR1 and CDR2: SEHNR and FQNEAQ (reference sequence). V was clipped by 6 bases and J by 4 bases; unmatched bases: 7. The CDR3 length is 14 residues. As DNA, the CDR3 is TGTGCCAGCAGAGCCCTAGACAGGGGAGAGACCCAGTACTTC. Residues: CASRALDRGETQYF. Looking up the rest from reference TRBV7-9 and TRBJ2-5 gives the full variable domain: DTGVSQNPRHKITKRGQNVTFRCDPISEHNRLYWYRQTLGQGPEFLTYFQNEAQLEKSRLLSDRFSAERPKGSFSTLEIQRTEQGDSAMYLCASRALDRGETQYFGPGTRLLVL.

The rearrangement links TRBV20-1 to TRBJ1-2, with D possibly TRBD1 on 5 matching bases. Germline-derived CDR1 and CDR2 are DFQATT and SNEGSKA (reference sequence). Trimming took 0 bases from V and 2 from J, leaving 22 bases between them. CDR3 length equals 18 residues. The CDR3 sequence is CSARDRILQGAGNYGYTF. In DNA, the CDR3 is TGCAGTGCTAGAGATCGAATTCTTCAAGGGGCAGGGAACTATGGCTACACCTTC.